The T cell receptor (beta chain) under discussion was sequenced for a study of human T cells and chemical hapten exposure. About the study: Patients received weekly diphenylcyclopropenone doses to the scalp throughout the approximately 23-week study.

Time point specified: patch test 3, about 24 weeks after DPC sensitization. Treatment defined: therapeutic diphenylcyclopropenone sensitization with weekly scalp DPC. Unseparated into fractions, whole blood served as the source from which total RNA was extracted. This clonotype was counted only a few times. From the RACE reads, TCRdb called clonotypes with MiXCR, one entry per CDR3 protein. The sample shows some 64,000 distinct CDR3 sequences, approximately 11% of them seen only once. This sequence was found in a woman aged 25-40 years with alopecia areata. Some clones in this sample may be carry-over from other donors' samples. The sample was whole blood, taken in connection with sensitization to the hapten diphenylcyclopropenone (DPC).

This CDR3 is CSVDGGRGETQYF. DNA for the CDR3: TGCAGCGTGGATGGGGGGCGCGGGGAGACCCAGTACTTC. The genes are TRBV29-1 and TRBJ2-5; possibly TRBD1 or TRBD2 for D (6 bases each). The V gene lost 6 bases and the J gene lost 5 bases, with 16 bases spanning the gap. Germline V gives CDR1 SQVTM, CDR2 ANQGSEA. The CDR3 loop spans 13 amino acids.